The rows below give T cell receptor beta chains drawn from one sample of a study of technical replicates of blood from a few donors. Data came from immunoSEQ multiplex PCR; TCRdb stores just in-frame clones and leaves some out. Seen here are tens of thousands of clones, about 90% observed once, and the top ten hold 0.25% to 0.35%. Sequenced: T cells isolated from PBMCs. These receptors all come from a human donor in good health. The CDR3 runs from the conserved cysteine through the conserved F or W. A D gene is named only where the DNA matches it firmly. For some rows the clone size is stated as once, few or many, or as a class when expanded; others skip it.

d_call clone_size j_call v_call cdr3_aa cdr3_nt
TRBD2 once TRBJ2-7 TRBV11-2 CASSLEPSGRARFYEQYF TGTGCCAGCAGCTTAGAGCCTAGCGGGAGGGCGCGCTTCTACGAGCAGTACTTC
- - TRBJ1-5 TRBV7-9 CASSPAGGAYSNQPQHF TGTGCCAGCAGCCCGGCTGGAGGAGCTTATAGCAATCAGCCCCAGCATTTT
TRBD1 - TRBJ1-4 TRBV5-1 CASSRGQGEKLFF TGCGCCAGCAGCAGGGGGCAAGGTGAAAAACTGTTTTTT
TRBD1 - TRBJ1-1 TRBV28 CASSQTDRASAEAFF TGTGCCAGCAGTCAGACGGACAGGGCTTCCGCTGAAGCTTTCTTT
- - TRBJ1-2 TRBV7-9 CASSLVEAAYGYTF TGTGCCAGCAGCTTAGTCGAAGCTGCTTATGGCTACACCTTC
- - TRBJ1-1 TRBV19 CASSPPRGGNTEAFF TGTGCCAGTAGTCCCCCCCGGGGAGGGAACACTGAAGCTTTCTTT
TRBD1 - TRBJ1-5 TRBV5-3 CARSAGEGTGGTPQHF TGTGCCAGAAGCGCCGGTGAGGGGACAGGAGGAACGCCCCAGCATTTT
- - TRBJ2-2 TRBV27 CASSLLGATGELFF TGTGCCAGCAGTTTGCTTGGAGCGACCGGGGAGCTGTTTTTT
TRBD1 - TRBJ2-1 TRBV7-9 CASSLAWEGGVKNEQFF TGTGCCAGCAGCTTAGCGTGGGAAGGGGGCGTCAAGAATGAGCAGTTCTTC
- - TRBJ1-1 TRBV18 CASSPDSNTEAFF TGTGCCAGCTCACCGGACAGTAACACTGAAGCTTTCTTT
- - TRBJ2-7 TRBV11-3 CASSPESSYEQYF TGTGCCAGCAGCCCTGAGAGCTCCTACGAGCAGTACTTC
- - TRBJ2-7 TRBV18 CASSPPEPVYEQYF TGTGCCAGCTCACCACCTGAGCCGGTGTACGAGCAGTACTTC
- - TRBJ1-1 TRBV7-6 CASSLGGQPAEAFF TGTGCCAGCAGCCTGGGTGGGCAACCCGCCGAAGCTTTCTTT
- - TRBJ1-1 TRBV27 CASRLRGYTEAFF TGTGCCAGCAGGCTGCGGGGGTACACTGAAGCTTTCTTT
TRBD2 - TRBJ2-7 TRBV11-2 CASSLDMLAGLSYEQYF TGTGCCAGCAGCTTAGACATGCTAGCGGGCCTTTCCTACGAGCAGTACTTC
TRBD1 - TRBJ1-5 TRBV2 CASSEWKGGRGQPQHF TGTGCCAGCAGTGAGTGGAAAGGGGGCAGAGGTCAGCCCCAGCATTTT
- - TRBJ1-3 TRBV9 CASSGNRQFSGNTIYF TGTGCCAGCAGCGGGAACAGACAGTTTTCTGGAAACACCATATATTTT
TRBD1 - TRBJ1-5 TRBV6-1 CASSDDRGGQPQHF TGTGCCAGCAGTGACGACAGGGGAGGGCAGCCCCAGCATTTT
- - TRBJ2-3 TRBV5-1 CASSLEQGSTDTQYF TGCGCCAGCAGCTTAGAGCAGGGGAGCACAGATACGCAGTATTTT
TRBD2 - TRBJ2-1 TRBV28 CASSPPLAGGRNEQFF TGTGCCAGCAGTCCCCCTCTAGCGGGAGGGCGAAATGAGCAGTTCTTC
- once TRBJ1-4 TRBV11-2 CASSLFPGAADEKLFF TGTGCCAGCAGCTTATTTCCAGGGGCGGCGGATGAAAAACTGTTTTTT
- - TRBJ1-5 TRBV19 CASTGSSLNQPQHF TGTGCCAGTACAGGTTCCTCTCTCAATCAGCCCCAGCATTTT
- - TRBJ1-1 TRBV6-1 CASSGDTEAFF TGTGCCAGCTCAGGGGACACTGAAGCTTTCTTT
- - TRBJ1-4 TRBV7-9 CASSFTGIYEKLFF TGTGCCAGCAGCTTTACAGGGATTTATGAAAAACTGTTTTTT
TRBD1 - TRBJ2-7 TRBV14 CASSQVANRGEQYF TGTGCCAGCAGCCAAGTGGCGAACAGGGGTGAGCAGTACTTC
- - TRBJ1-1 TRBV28 CASSTPRSLTGKVPWAEAFF TGTGCCAGCAGTACCCCTCGTAGTCTAACAGGGAAGGTTCCCTGGGCTGAAGCTTTCTTT
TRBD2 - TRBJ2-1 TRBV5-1 CASSSRSGGASEQFF TGCGCCAGCAGCTCACGTAGCGGGGGGGCTAGTGAGCAGTTCTTC
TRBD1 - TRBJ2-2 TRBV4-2 CASSQVGQAETGELFF TGTGCCAGCAGCCAAGTGGGACAGGCGGAGACCGGGGAGCTGTTTTTT
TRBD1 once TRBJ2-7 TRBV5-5 CASSSVGTGAREQYF TGTGCCAGCAGCTCCGTTGGGACAGGGGCCCGGGAGCAGTACTTC
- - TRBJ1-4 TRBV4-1 CASSHLYRDEKLFF TGCGCCAGCAGCCACCTCTACAGGGATGAAAAACTGTTTTTT
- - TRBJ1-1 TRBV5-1 CASSLVGQKMNTEAFF TGCGCCAGCAGCTTGGTCGGACAGAAAATGAACACTGAAGCTTTCTTT
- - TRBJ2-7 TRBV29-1 CSVEDWGDPSYEQYF TGCAGCGTTGAAGATTGGGGGGATCCATCCTACGAGCAGTACTTC
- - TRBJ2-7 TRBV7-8 CASSLFWTAAYEQYF TGTGCCAGCAGCTTATTCTGGACAGCCGCCTACGAGCAGTACTTC
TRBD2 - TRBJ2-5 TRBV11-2 CASSLGQRGSRETQYF TGTGCCAGCAGCTTAGGCCAGCGGGGCTCTCGGGAGACCCAGTACTTC
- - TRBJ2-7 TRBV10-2 CASSDSRFYEQYF TGCGCCAGCAGTGACTCCAGGTTCTACGAGCAGTACTTC
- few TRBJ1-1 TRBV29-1 CSVEDQRSRAFF TGCAGCGTTGAAGATCAACGGTCTAGGGCTTTCTTT
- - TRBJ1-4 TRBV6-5 CASSSGGEKLFF TGTGCCAGCAGTTCAGGAGGGGAAAAACTGTTTTTT
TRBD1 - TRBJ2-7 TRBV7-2 CASSSRTGNNIPYEQYF TGTGCCAGCAGCTCTAGGACAGGGAATAATATTCCCTACGAGCAGTACTTC
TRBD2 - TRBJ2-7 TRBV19 CASSREDGRGSYEQYF TGTGCCAGTAGTAGGGAAGACGGGAGGGGCTCCTACGAGCAGTACTTC
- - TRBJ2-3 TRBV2 CASSFPGHRTLGSDTQYF TGTGCCAGCAGTTTTCCGGGACACCGGACCCTGGGCTCAGATACGCAGTATTTT
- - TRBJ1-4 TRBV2 CASSDTGEKLFF TGTGCCAGCAGTGATACGGGAGAAAAACTGTTTTTT
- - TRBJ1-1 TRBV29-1 CSVDQGMNTEAFF TGCAGCGTTGACCAGGGGATGAACACTGAAGCTTTCTTT
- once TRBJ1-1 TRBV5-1 CASSLVPDMNTEAFF TGCGCCAGCAGCTTGGTTCCGGACATGAACACTGAAGCTTTCTTT
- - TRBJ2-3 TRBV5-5 CASSLLRGSSTDTQYF TGTGCCAGCAGCTTGTTAAGGGGGTCTAGCACAGATACGCAGTATTTT
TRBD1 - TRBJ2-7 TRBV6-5 CASSYSADRVYEQYF TGTGCCAGCAGTTACTCGGCCGACAGGGTCTACGAGCAGTACTTC